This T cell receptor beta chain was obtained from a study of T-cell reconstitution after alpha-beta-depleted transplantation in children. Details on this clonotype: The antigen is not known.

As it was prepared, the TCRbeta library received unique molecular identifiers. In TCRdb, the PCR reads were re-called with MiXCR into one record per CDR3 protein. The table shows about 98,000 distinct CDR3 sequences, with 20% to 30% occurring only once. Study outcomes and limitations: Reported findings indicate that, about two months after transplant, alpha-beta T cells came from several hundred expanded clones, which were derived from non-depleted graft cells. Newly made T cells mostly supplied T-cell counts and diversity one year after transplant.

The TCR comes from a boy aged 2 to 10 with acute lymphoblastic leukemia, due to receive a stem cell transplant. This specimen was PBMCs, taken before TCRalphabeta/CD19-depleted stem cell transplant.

This chain's CDR3 is CSVGRRMNTEAFF. The CDR3 DNA reads as TGCAGCGTTGGAAGACGGATGAACACTGAAGCTTTCTTT. The chain is built from TRBV29-1 and TRBJ1-1, with D uncertain. V shed 4 bases and J shed 0 bases, with 9 bases lying between them. Per the germline V gene, CDR1 is SQVTM and CDR2 is ANQGSEA. The CDR3 runs 13 residues.